This record covers a single TCR beta chain. What it recognizes is unknown. These data belong to a study of cytomegalovirus exposure and HLA in healthy donors. Study-level points and caveats: Reported results showed that the classifier diagnosed cytomegalovirus status with high specificity and sensitivity. As a later analysis showed, a missense DCLRE1C variant was linked to trimming of TCR beta V- and J-genes.

PCR was performed using 60 Vbeta and 13 Jbeta primers. Some clones are missing from TCRdb's copy, which holds only in-frame ones; the method was immunoSEQ multiplex PCR. The table lists over 150,000 clones, over 70% of them singletons. The clonotype was recovered from a man between 18 and 35 years old in good health and CMV-seropositive. The sample was PBMCs.

CDR3 DNA sequence: TGTGCCAGCAGTAGCGGGCTGTACGAGCAGTACTTC. Protein sequence: CASSSGLYEQYF. The chain uses TRBV7-2 and TRBJ2-7; 7 nucleotides agree with TRBD2. CDR1 SGHTA and CDR2 FQGNSA come from the germline V gene. The ends lost 6 bases at V and 4 bases at J; junction bases unmatched: 3. The CDR3 has 12 amino acids.